Below, 18 T cell receptor beta chains from the same sample are listed, as sequenced in a study of blood T cells in healthy people across ages. Primers used in a second PCR of about 6 to 12 cycles were a sample-barcoded 5' primer and a J-beta primer mix. TCRdb re-analysed the 5' RACE reads in MiXCR, keeping a single row per CDR3 protein. The sample lists approximately 670,000 distinct CDR3 sequences, around 38% occurring once. Sequenced input: blood. These receptors all come from an elderly man in good health.

As for this clonotype: Possible read error: a much larger clone is one base away. CDR3 DNA: TGCAGCGTTGAAACCAGCGGGGGGGTCTACAATGAGCAGTACTTC. The encoded protein is CSVETSGGVYNEQYF. V usage is TRBV29-1 and J usage is TRBJ2-7; 10 bases align to TRBD2. CDR1 is SQVTM and CDR2 is ANQGSEA in the germline V gene. This CDR3 has 15 residues. V shed 2 bases, J shed 7 bases, and the junction held 11 bases outside the gene matches.

This clonotype showed up many times. In DNA, the CDR3 is TGCAGTGCTAGAGATGGACTAGCGGGCACAGATACGCAGTATTTT. It specifies CSARDGLAGTDTQYF. The V call is TRBV20-1, the J call TRBJ2-3; 10 bases fit TRBD2. The CDR3 loop spans 15 amino acids. Germline-derived CDR1 and CDR2 are DFQATT and SNEGSKA (reference sequence). Losses at the gene ends were 0 bases for V and 1 base for J; bases not matched to a gene: 1.

This sequence joins TRBV3-1 and TRBJ2-1; D remains ambiguous. There are 15 residues in the CDR3. The V and J ends lost 2 bases and 0 bases respectively, with 8 bases between them. Germline CDR1 LGHDT, CDR2 YNNKEL (reference sequence). The CDR3 region has the DNA TGTGCCAGCAGCCAAAGCCTGAGCTCCTACAATGAGCAGTTCTTC. It yields the protein CASSQSLSSYNEQFF.

This clonotype was seen a handful of times. The J gene is TRBJ1-5, the V gene TRBV27, with a tentative D call TRBD1 (6 bases). The CDR3 contains 13 residues. V lost 5 bases and J 5 bases, leaving 10 bases between the germline ends. The V gene's germline CDR1 is MNHEY and CDR2 SMNVEV (reference sequence). This chain's CDR3 is CASSSRGYQPQHF. CDR3 nucleotides: TGTGCCAGCAGTAGTAGGGGGTATCAGCCCCAGCATTTT.

The chain has TRBV7-7 and TRBJ2-5; D remains unclear. V shed 1 base and J shed 2 bases, with 8 bases lying between them. CDR1 and CDR2 (germline): SSHAT, FNYEAQ (reference sequence). The CDR3 sequence is 14 residues long. The CDR3 is CASSLEQLQETQYF. The CDR3 nucleotides are TGTGCCAGCAGCTTAGAACAGCTTCAAGAGACCCAGTACTTC.

The chain has TRBV12-3 or TRBV12-4 and TRBJ2-7; TRBD2 aligns across 10 bases. The CDR3 sequence is 16 residues long. V lost 4 bases to trimming and J lost 2 bases; unmatched junction nucleotides: 8. As DNA, the CDR3 is TGTGCCAGCAGTTCACCGGTTAGCGGGGGGCCCTACGAGCAGTACTTC. This codes for CASSSPVSGGPYEQYF.

J is TRBJ1-2 and V is TRBV29-1; 7 positions agree with TRBD1. CDR3 size: 13 residues. J gave up 3 bases and V 5 bases, and 6 bases lay outside the gene matches. CDR1 and CDR2 from the germline V gene are SQVTM and ANQGSEA. The CDR3, as DNA: TGCAGCGTTTCGGAGACAGGGTACTATGGCTACACCTTC. Its translation: CSVSETGYYGYTF. The complete variable domain, with remaining parts taken from reference TRBV29-1 and TRBJ1-2, reads SAVISQKPSRDICQRGTSLTIQCQVDSQVTMMFWYRQQPGQSLTLIATANQGSEATYESGFVIDKFPISRPNLTFSTLTVSNMSPEDSSIYLCSVSETGYYGYTFGSGTRLTVV.

The CDR3 loop is CASSLGWDRGPRDTQYF. In DNA, the CDR3 is TGCGCCAGCAGCCTTGGCTGGGACAGGGGGCCGAGAGATACGCAGTATTTT. The chain couples TRBV5-1 to TRBJ2-3, with 12 bases matching TRBD1. Germline CDR1 and CDR2: SGHRS and YFSETQ. The CDR3 length is 17 residues. V dropped 4 bases and J dropped 5; count of bases not matched to a gene: 11. Complete variable domain (other parts from reference TRBV5-1 and TRBJ2-3): KAGVTQTPRYLIKTRGQQVTLSCSPISGHRSVSWYQQTPGQGLQFLFEYFSETQRNKGNFPGRFSGRQFSNSRSEMNVSTLELGDSALYLCASSLGWDRGPRDTQYFGPGTRLTVL.

This clonotype was seen at least ten times. The genes are TRBV7-9 and TRBJ2-7; 7 nucleotides match TRBD2. The CDR3 sequence is 14 residues long. With V trimmed by 6 bases and J by 3 bases, 8 bases remained unmatched. CDR1 is SEHNR and CDR2 is FQNEAQ in the germline V gene (reference sequence). CDR3 nucleotide sequence: TGTGCCAGCAGTCCGGGAGGATTAGACTACGAGCAGTACTTC. Protein product: CASSPGGLDYEQYF.

The rearrangement joins TRBV14 to TRBJ1-5, with a possible D match to TRBD1 (6 bases). V was cut by 4 bases and J by 6 bases, with 13 bases left in between. The CDR3 totals 14 residues. From germline, CDR1 is SGHDN and CDR2 FVKESK. DNA for the CDR3: TGTGCCAGCAGCCCGACGGGGGGCGGTCAGCCCCAGCATTTT. It translates to CASSPTGGGQPQHF. Variable domain in full (rest from reference TRBV14 and TRBJ1-5): EAGVTQFPSHSVIEKGQTVTLRCDPISGHDNLYWYRRVMGKEIKFLLHFVKESKQDESGMPNNRFLAERTGGTYSTLKVQPAELEDSGVYFCASSPTGGGQPQHFGDGTRLSIL.

The rearrangement uses TRBV7-2 and TRBJ1-1, with D maybe TRBD1 (6 bases). Trimming removed 2 bases from V and 6 bases from J, with 10 bases in between. The CDR3 contains 13 residues. The germline CDR1 and CDR2 sequences are SGHTA and FQGNSA. This CDR3 is CASSLTQGPEAFF. In nucleotides, the CDR3 is TGTGCCAGCAGCTTAACACAGGGACCTGAAGCTTTCTTT.

The J gene is TRBJ1-6, the V gene TRBV27; D remains unclear. Trimming pared 6 bases from V and 0 bases from J, leaving 18 bases between. The CDR3 is 18 amino acids. Germline-derived CDR1 and CDR2 are MNHEY and SMNVEV (reference sequence). The CDR3 loop reads CASSPFDFQSSYNSPLHF. CDR3 nucleotide sequence: TGTGCCAGCAGCCCTTTTGACTTCCAGAGCTCCTATAATTCACCCCTCCACTTT.

This chain connects TRBV25-1 to TRBJ2-1; a possible D gene is TRBD1 (6 bases). V was shortened by 9 bases and J by 8 bases, with 8 bases between the two germline ends. There are 10 residues in the CDR3. The germline CDR1 and CDR2 sequences are MGHDK and SYGVNS. The DNA for the CDR3 is TGTGCCAGTCGGACAGATGAGCAGTTCTTC. It codes for CASRTDEQFF.

This clonotype was seen only a few times. V and J are TRBV12-3 or TRBV12-4 and TRBJ1-4; 7 bases line up with TRBD1. This CDR3 comprises 15 residues. V gave up 5 bases and J gave up 7 bases; unmatched junction bases: 10. The chain's CDR3 is CASSDQGGISEKLFF. The CDR3 DNA follows: TGTGCCAGCAGTGACCAGGGGGGAATTAGTGAAAAACTGTTTTTT.

The chain links TRBV29-1 to TRBJ1-2, with D perhaps TRBD1 (6 bases). V lost 5 bases to trimming and J lost 3 bases, with 13 bases between them. The length of the CDR3 is 13 residues. The germline gives CDR1 SQVTM, CDR2 ANQGSEA. The DNA of the CDR3 is TGCAGCGTTAACAGGGATTATGACTATGGCTACACCTTC. Its translation is CSVNRDYDYGYTF.

As for this clonotype: One junction end disagrees with the germline gene, perhaps due to a read error. The rearrangement joins TRBV28 to TRBJ2-3; D perhaps matches TRBD1 (5 bases). Germline lookup yields CDR1 MDHEN and CDR2 SYDVKM. The CDR3 is 12 residues long. The CDR3 sequence is CASTSSTGTQYF. The CDR3 DNA follows: TGTGCCAGCACTTCCTCCACAGGTACGCAGTATTTT.

This clonotype was seen just once. The V gene is TRBV2, the J gene TRBJ2-7; the D call may be TRBD1 or TRBD2 (5 bases each). The ends were cut back, 9 bases at V and 3 bases at J, with 18 bases in the middle. This CDR3 contains 14 residues. From germline, CDR1 is SNHLY and CDR2 FYNNEI. The CDR3 here is CARRGGTAGYEQYF. The CDR3 coding sequence is TGTGCCAGGAGAGGTGGGACCGCAGGCTACGAGCAGTACTTC.

This rearrangement joins TRBV12-3 or TRBV12-4 to TRBJ2-5, with 9 positions matching TRBD2. The V gene end was trimmed by 4 bases and the J gene end by 11 bases; junction bases not matched to a gene: 14. The CDR3 sequence is 15 residues long. CDR3 residues: CASSSLAGQLNEQYF. CDR3 DNA: TGTGCCAGCAGTTCGCTAGCGGGGCAACTCAATGAGCAGTACTTC.